These 27 T cell receptor beta chains share one sample of origin, sequenced in a study. Each CDR3 protein is one row after TCRdb ran MiXCR on the 5' RACE reads. In the table there are 45,000 to 55,000 distinct CDR3 sequences, roughly a quarter of which are singletons. Sequencing was done on a sample of tumor-infiltrating naive CD4+ T cells sorted from the breast tumor. Subset denoted: naive CD4+ T cells, CD4+CD45RA+CD25-. The receptors shown here come from a female donor with breast cancer.

This clonotype has just a few counts. This chain uses TRBV7-2 with TRBJ2-4, with 8 bases identical to TRBD2. The CDR3 extends over 20 amino acids. Germline CDR1 SGHTA, CDR2 FQGNSA. Trimming removed 0 bases from V and 1 base from J; junction bases left unmatched: 14. CDR3 loop: CTSSLAFPGGFDGAKNIQYF. Here the CDR3 DNA reads TGTACCAGCAGCTTAGCGTTCCCGGGAGGGTTTGACGGGGCCAAAAACATTCAGTACTTC. The entire variable domain, with the rest obtained from reference TRBV7-2 and TRBJ2-4, is as follows: GAGVSQSPSNKVTEKGKDVELRCDPISGHTALYWYRQSLGQGLEFLIYFQGNSAPDKSGLPSDRFSAERTGGSVSTLTIQRTQQEDSAVYLCTSSLAFPGGFDGAKNIQYFGAGTRLSVL.

With respect to this clonotype: At one of its ends the junction is not consistent with the germline gene, which may arise from a read error. The chain has TRBV6-1 and TRBJ1-1; D remains ambiguous. CDR3 length equals 11 residues. CDR1 and CDR2 from the germline V gene are MNHNS and SASEGT. The CDR3 DNA is TGTGCCAGCAGTGAAGAACCGCAAGCTTGCTTT. Protein sequence: CASSEEPQACF.

The sample holds a few counts of this clonotype. The rearrangement joins TRBV2 to TRBJ1-1; D not resolved. Germline CDR1 SNHLY, CDR2 FYNNEI. Trimming pared 8 bases from V and 1 base from J, leaving 11 bases between. The CDR3 contains 13 residues. CDR3 nucleotide sequence: TGTGCCAGCTACCAACAGCCGAACACTGAAGCTTTCTTT. Amino acid sequence: CASYQQPNTEAFF.

A few counts support this clonotype. The rearrangement links TRBV3-1 to TRBJ2-1, with D perhaps matching TRBD1 (5 bases). The germline V and J ends were trimmed by 4 bases and 3 bases, with 13 bases remaining between them. Germline-derived CDR1 and CDR2 are LGHDT and YNNKEL (reference sequence). This CDR3 comprises 15 residues. The CDR3 region has the DNA TGTGCCAGCAGCCTTACAGGTCCCGGCTACAATGAGCAGTTCTTC. Its protein is CASSLTGPGYNEQFF.

This clonotype was seen only a few times. V usage is TRBV2 and J usage is TRBJ2-5; D not certain. The CDR3 length is 13 residues. Trimming stripped 6 bases from V and 5 bases from J, with 13 bases between. Germline CDR1 SNHLY, CDR2 FYNNEI. CDR3 sequence (DNA): TGTGCCAGCAGAGCCGGACGGGTCGAGACCCAGTACTTC. Encoded protein: CASRAGRVETQYF.

This chain uses TRBV7-9 with TRBJ2-7; 8 bases are a match to TRBD1. Germline-derived CDR1 and CDR2 are SEHNR and FQNEAQ (reference sequence). Losses at the gene ends were 4 bases for V and 6 bases for J; bases not matched to a gene: 11. The CDR3 contains 15 residues. In nucleotides, the CDR3 is TGTGCCAGCAGCTCGGACCGGGACAGGCCGGGCGAGCAGTACTTC. Translated: CASSSDRDRPGEQYF.

This clonotype was counted many times. The chain recombines TRBV7-2 with TRBJ1-2; D is unresolved. With 1 base removed from V and 7 bases from J, the gap between germline ends came to 16 bases. The CDR3 loop spans 15 amino acids. Germline V gene data show CDR1 as SGHTA and CDR2 as FQGNSA. The CDR3 reads CASSLVEAQVGGYTF. CDR3 sequence (DNA): TGTGCCAGCAGCTTAGTGGAGGCCCAAGTGGGTGGCTACACCTTC.

Comments on this clonotype: A read error may explain this, as a much larger clone is one base away. Lacking the conserved final phenylalanine or tryptophan, this CDR3 likely reflects a read error. The chain combines TRBV5-1 with TRBJ1-2; D is undetermined. This CDR3 spans 15 amino acids. Germline CDR1 is SGHRS and CDR2 is YFSETQ. V was cut by 4 bases and J by 4 bases, with 17 bases left in between. The DNA for the CDR3 is TGCGCCAGCAGCAAGGTCGAGCAGAGCTTCTATGGCTACACCCTC. Translated: CASSKVEQSFYGYTL.

J is TRBJ2-3 and V is TRBV27; D not resolved. The CDR3 sequence is 12 residues long. The germline gives CDR1 MNHEY, CDR2 SMNVEV (reference sequence). V dropped 5 bases and J dropped 7 bases, with 10 bases sitting between them. CDR3 sequence (DNA): TGTGCCAGCAGTCCTACAACTTATACGCAGTATTTT. Translation gives CASSPTTYTQYF.

CDR3 nucleotides: TGCGCCAGCAGCCGCCAATCGGGGACTAGCGGGAGCGATACGCAGTATTTT. It is translated as CASSRQSGTSGSDTQYF. The rearrangement joins TRBV4-1 to TRBJ2-3, with TRBD2 matching 14 bases. Germline values: CDR1 MGHRA, CDR2 YSYEKL. The CDR3 spans 17 residues. J lost 6 bases, V lost 4 bases, and 9 bases had no gene match.

The chain employs TRBV7-2 and TRBJ2-5; 8 bases agree with TRBD1. CDR1 SGHTA and CDR2 FQGNSA come from the germline V gene. CDR3 length: 14 amino acids. V shed 1 base, J shed 4 bases, and the junction held 2 bases outside the gene matches. This chain's CDR3 is CASSLGTGIETQYF. CDR3 nucleotide sequence: TGTGCCAGCAGCTTAGGGACAGGGATAGAGACCCAGTACTTC.

This sequence joins TRBV28 and TRBJ1-1; D unresolved. The CDR3 runs to 14 residues. Trimming took off 1 base at V and 5 bases at J, with 11 bases between the two ends. Germline V gives CDR1 MDHEN, CDR2 SYDVKM. The CDR3 DNA sequence: TGTGCCAGCAGTTTATCCCTCGTTGGAACTGAAGCTTTCTTT. Translation gives CASSLSLVGTEAFF.

This clonotype was seen only a few times. This chain uses TRBV28 with TRBJ2-7; TRBD1 might be the D (5 bases). Germline-derived CDR1 and CDR2 are MDHEN and SYDVKM. The CDR3 extends over 11 amino acids. The germline V and J ends were trimmed by 4 bases and 6 bases, with 7 bases remaining between them. The DNA for the CDR3 is TGTGCCAGCAGTTCTAGGGGCGAGCAGTACTTC. Protein: CASSSRGEQYF.

V gene TRBV29-1 combines with J gene TRBJ1-1; no definite D call. CDR3 size: 14 residues. The germline V gene encodes CDR1 SQVTM and CDR2 ANQGSEA. V lost 5 bases, J lost 0 bases, and 13 bases lay in between. The CDR3, as DNA: TGCAGCGTTAACCCTCGGCAGTTGAACACTGAAGCTTTCTTT. Protein: CSVNPRQLNTEAFF.

This clonotype came up many times. The chain has TRBV6-5 and TRBJ1-2; D not resolved. This CDR3 has 13 residues. Germline loops: CDR1 MNHEY, CDR2 SVGAGI. Trimming shortened V by 6 bases and J by 4 bases, and 12 bases separated the two germline ends. CDR3 sequence: CASSRAHIYGYTF. CDR3 DNA sequence: TGTGCCAGCAGCCGGGCCCACATCTATGGCTACACCTTC.

This clonotype came up a few times. CDR3 region: CASSQDPYISTDTQYF. Written as DNA, the CDR3 is TGCGCCAGCAGCCAAGATCCCTATATTAGCACAGATACGCAGTATTTT. The V gene is TRBV4-1, the J gene TRBJ2-3, with D uncertain. Trimming shortened V by 0 bases and J by 0 bases, and 10 bases separated the two germline ends. CDR3 length: 16 residues. CDR1 and CDR2 (germline): MGHRA, YSYEKL.

With regard to this clonotype: It may be a read error: a sequence one base away is much more abundant. This rearrangement joins TRBV4-3 to TRBJ2-3; perhaps D is TRBD1 or TRBD2 (6 bases each). V was cut by 6 bases and J by 6 bases, with 16 bases left in between. The CDR3 extends over 14 amino acids. Germline values: CDR1 LGHNA, CDR2 YSLEER. The CDR3 region is CASRVQTGADTQYF. DNA of the CDR3: TGCGCCAGCAGAGTCCAGACGGGGGCGGATACGCAGTATTTT.

This clonotype was recorded once. The chain is built from TRBV20-1 and TRBJ2-2, with D possibly being TRBD1 (5 bases). The CDR3 loop spans 16 amino acids. With 0 bases removed from V and 5 bases from J, the gap between germline ends came to 16 bases. Germline V CDR1 and CDR2: DFQATT, SNEGSKA (reference sequence). CDR3 in amino acids: CSARDRIRVWTGELFF. DNA for the CDR3: TGCAGTGCTAGAGATCGGATCAGGGTGTGGACCGGGGAGCTGTTTTTT.

The chain has TRBV7-9 and TRBJ2-2; D might be TRBD2 (6 bases). The CDR3 has 17 amino acids. Germline V gene sequence: CDR1 SEHNR, CDR2 FQNEAQ (reference sequence). Trimming took 5 bases from V and 2 from J, leaving 18 bases between them. Written as DNA, the CDR3 is TGTGCCAGCAGCCAACCACAGGCGGGAACTAACACCGGGGAGCTGTTTTTT. Translation gives CASSQPQAGTNTGELFF.

Concerning this clonotype itself: The germline gene is not matched at one end of the junction; a read error may be the cause. J is TRBJ2-5 and V is TRBV12-3 or TRBV12-4; 12 positions match TRBD2. This CDR3 has 12 residues. In DNA form, the CDR3 reads TGTGCCAGCAGTCGCCCTAGCGGGGGGGTCGACTTC. Translating gives CASSRPSGGVDF.

This clonotype was seen a handful of times. The rearrangement joins TRBV6-6 to TRBJ1-2; maybe TRBD1 (5 bases). The V end lost 0 bases, the J end lost 3 bases, and 8 bases lay between the germline ends. CDR3 size: 14 residues. Germline CDR1 reads MNHNY; CDR2 reads SVGAGI (reference sequence). The CDR3 is CASSYSDRDYGYTF. The DNA of the CDR3 is TGTGCCAGCAGTTACTCCGACAGAGACTATGGCTACACCTTC.

This clonotype has only a few counts. The chain couples TRBV12-3 or TRBV12-4 to TRBJ2-5; D not certain. The V gene lost 4 bases and the J gene lost 7 bases, with 16 bases spanning the gap. This CDR3 has 14 residues. The CDR3 DNA reads as TGTGCCAGCAGTTCAGGTATACCGGATAGGACCCAGTACTTC. Translated: CASSSGIPDRTQYF.

This clonotype was counted between two and nine times. The V gene is TRBV20-1, the J gene TRBJ2-1; the match to TRBD2 covers 7 bases. The germline V gene has CDR1 DFQATT and CDR2 SNEGSKA (reference sequence). The CDR3 totals 14 residues. Losses at the gene ends were 3 bases for V and 9 bases for J; bases not matched to a gene: 11. CDR3 sequence (DNA): TGCAGTGCTAGCGTTCGCGGGAGAGGTGGTGAGCAGTTCTTC. This sequence encodes CSASVRGRGGEQFF.

V is TRBV4-1 and J is TRBJ2-7, with 12 bases matching TRBD2. V lost 2 bases and J lost 2; bases outside the gene matches: 10. CDR3 size: 18 residues. Germline V gene data show CDR1 as MGHRA and CDR2 as YSYEKL. CDR3 residues: CASSQPGLAGTIAYEQYF. The DNA of the CDR3 is TGCGCCAGCAGCCAACCAGGACTAGCGGGAACGATAGCCTACGAGCAGTACTTC.

This clonotype came up a few times. This chain uses TRBV2 with TRBJ2-5; 12 nucleotides line up with TRBD2. V lost 6 bases to trimming and J lost 3 bases; unmatched junction nucleotides: 14. The CDR3 sequence is 18 residues long. In germline, CDR1 is SNHLY, CDR2 FYNNEI. CDR3 sequence (DNA): TGTGCCAGCAGAGCCCCCGCTAGCGGGGGGGCCAGAGAAGAGACCCAGTACTTC. Protein product: CASRAPASGGAREETQYF.

The chain joins TRBV20-1 to TRBJ1-2, with D uncertain. V was trimmed by 0 bases and J by 5 bases, leaving 10 bases between them. The CDR3 covers 13 residues. CDR1 DFQATT and CDR2 SNEGSKA come from the germline V gene (reference sequence). The DNA of the CDR3 is TGCAGTGCTAGAGATCCTTGGGATTATGGCTACACCTTC. This encodes CSARDPWDYGYTF.

This clonotype is medium-sized. V gene TRBV5-1 combines with J gene TRBJ2-2, with 9 positions matching TRBD2. V was clipped by 1 base and J by 6 bases; unmatched bases: 1. CDR3 length equals 14 residues. In germline, CDR1 is SGHRS, CDR2 YFSETQ. The CDR3 protein is CASSLTSGPGELFF. DNA of the CDR3: TGCGCCAGCAGCTTGACTAGCGGGCCCGGGGAGCTGTTTTTT. The whole variable domain, filled in from reference TRBV5-1 and TRBJ2-2, reads KAGVTQTPRYLIKTRGQQVTLSCSPISGHRSVSWYQQTPGQGLQFLFEYFSETQRNKGNFPGRFSGRQFSNSRSEMNVSTLELGDSALYLCASSLTSGPGELFFGEGSRLTVL.